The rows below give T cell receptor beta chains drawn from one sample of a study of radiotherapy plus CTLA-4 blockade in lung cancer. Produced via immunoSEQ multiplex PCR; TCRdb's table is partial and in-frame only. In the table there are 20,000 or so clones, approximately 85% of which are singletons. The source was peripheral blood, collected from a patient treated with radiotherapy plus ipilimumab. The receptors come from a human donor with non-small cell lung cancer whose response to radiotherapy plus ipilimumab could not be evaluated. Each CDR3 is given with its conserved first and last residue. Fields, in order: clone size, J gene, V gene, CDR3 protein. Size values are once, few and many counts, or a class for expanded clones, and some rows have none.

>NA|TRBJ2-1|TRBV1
CTSSQDPPDDSGEQFF
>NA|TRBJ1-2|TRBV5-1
CASSPGGGNYGYTF
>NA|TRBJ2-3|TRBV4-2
CASSDSGGAKDTQYF
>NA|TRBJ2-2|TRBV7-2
CAGGGVNTGELFF
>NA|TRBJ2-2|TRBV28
CASRGTTGELFF
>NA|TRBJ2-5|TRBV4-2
CASSLSGQKETQYF
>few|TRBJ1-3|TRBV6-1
CASSGLSGGADGNTIYF
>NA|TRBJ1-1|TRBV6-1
CASGPGGNTEAFF
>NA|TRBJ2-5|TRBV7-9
CASSLGRTGETQYF
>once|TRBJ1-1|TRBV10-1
CASNPGRGFSPTEAFF
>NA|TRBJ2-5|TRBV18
CASSPALAGGQETQYF
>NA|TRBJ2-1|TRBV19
CASSPGSPNEQFF
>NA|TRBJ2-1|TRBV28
CASQLGLAGALISSYNEQFF
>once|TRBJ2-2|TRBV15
CATSSGLLGELFF
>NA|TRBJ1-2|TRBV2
CASSAQERGGYTF
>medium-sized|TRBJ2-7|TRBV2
CASSGGGLSEQYF
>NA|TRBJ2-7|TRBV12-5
CASAEQGLYEQYF
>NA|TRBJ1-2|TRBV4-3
CASSQDPGSGNYGYTF
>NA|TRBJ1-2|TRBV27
CASSFAGNYGYTF
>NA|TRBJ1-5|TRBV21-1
CASSAPVEGIKCNQPQHF
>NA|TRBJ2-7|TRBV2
CASSGRKEQYF
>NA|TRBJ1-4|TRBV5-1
CASSPSGKTNEKLFF
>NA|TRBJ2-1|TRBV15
CATSRLGGSNEQFF
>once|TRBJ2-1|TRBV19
CASRATITGAYYNEQFF
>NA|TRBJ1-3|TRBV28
CASSQRGSGNTIYF
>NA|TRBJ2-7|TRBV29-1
CSVPLSSYEQYF
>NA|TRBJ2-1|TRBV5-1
CASSLSGISYNEQFF
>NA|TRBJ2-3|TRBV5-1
CASSLGSSGGTDTQYF
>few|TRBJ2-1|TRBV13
CASSLRREQFF
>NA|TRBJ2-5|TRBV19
CASSIGVGQETQYF
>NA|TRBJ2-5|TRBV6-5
CASSYAGRETQYF
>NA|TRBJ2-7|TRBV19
CASSIRGIAGVVVSYEQYF
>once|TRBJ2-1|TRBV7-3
CASSPLGTGISYNEQFF
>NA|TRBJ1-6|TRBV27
CASSLDRGPLHF
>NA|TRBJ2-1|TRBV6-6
CASTRGGAFYNEQFF
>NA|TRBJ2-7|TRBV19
CASSTPIWQPSYEQYF
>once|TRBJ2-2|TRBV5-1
CASSPGTSLSHGELFF
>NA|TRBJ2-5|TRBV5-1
CASSQILGQETQYF
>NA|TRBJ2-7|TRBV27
CASSQSTGGSYEQYF
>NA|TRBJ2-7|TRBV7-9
CASSPHWRENPHEQYF
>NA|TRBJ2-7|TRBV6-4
CASSSFVGLAGPPPYEQYF
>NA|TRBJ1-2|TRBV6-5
CASSSTANYGYTF
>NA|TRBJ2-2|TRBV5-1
CASSLAARADTGELFF
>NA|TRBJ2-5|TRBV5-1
CASSLGRETQYF
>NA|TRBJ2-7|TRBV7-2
CASSPASGRLEQYF